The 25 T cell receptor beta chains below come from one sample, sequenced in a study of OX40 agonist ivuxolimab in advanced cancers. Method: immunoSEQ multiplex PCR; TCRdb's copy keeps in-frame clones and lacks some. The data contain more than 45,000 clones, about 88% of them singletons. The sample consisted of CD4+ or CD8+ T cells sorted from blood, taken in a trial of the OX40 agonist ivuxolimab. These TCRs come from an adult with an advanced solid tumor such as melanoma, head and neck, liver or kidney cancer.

As DNA, the CDR3 is TGCGCCAGCAGCTGGGGGGCGGGGAGGAACAATGAGCAGTTCTTC. It specifies CASSWGAGRNNEQFF. This rearrangement joins TRBV5-1 to TRBJ2-1; D could derive from TRBD1 or TRBD2 (6 bases each). Germline assignment: CDR1 SGHRS and CDR2 YFSETQ. Trimming shortened V by 3 bases and J by 5 bases, and 15 bases separated the two germline ends. There are 15 residues in the CDR3.

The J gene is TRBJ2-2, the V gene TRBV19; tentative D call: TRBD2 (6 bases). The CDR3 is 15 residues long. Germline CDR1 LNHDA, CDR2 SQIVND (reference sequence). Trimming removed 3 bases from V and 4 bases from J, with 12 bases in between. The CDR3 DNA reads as TGTGCCAGTAGTATCGGGGGTTTATCCACCGGGGAGCTGTTTTTT. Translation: CASSIGGLSTGELFF.

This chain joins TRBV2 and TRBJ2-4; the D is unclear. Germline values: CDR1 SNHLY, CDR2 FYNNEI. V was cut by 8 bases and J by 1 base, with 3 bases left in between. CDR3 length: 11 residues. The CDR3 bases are TGTGCCAGCGAGGCCAAAAACATTCAGTACTTC. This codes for CASEAKNIQYF.

The DNA for the CDR3 is TGTGCCAGCAGCTTAAACAGAGGTCCCTACGAGCAGTACTTC. The encoded protein is CASSLNRGPYEQYF. J is TRBJ2-7 and V is TRBV5-4; D remains ambiguous. The CDR3 length is 14 residues. V was clipped by 2 bases and J by 2 bases, with 11 bases between them. CDR1 and CDR2 (germline): SGHNT, YYREEE (reference sequence).

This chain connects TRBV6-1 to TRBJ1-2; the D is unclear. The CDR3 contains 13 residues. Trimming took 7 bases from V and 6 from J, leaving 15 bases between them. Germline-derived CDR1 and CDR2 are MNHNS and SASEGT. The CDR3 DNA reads TGTGCCAGCAATACGGTCGGGCAGGATGGCTACACCTTC. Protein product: CASNTVGQDGYTF.

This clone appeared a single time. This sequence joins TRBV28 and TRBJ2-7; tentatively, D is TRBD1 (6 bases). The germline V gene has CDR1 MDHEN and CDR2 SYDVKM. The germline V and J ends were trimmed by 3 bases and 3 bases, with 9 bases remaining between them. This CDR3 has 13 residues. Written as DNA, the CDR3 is TGTGCCAGCAGTTTCGGGACACGCTACGAGCAGTACTTC. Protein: CASSFGTRYEQYF.

This chain's CDR3 is CASSVRLAGGSTDTQYF. CDR3 sequence (DNA): TGCGCCAGCAGCGTTCGACTAGCGGGAGGTAGCACAGATACGCAGTATTTT. This rearrangement joins TRBV5-1 to TRBJ2-3, with 13 bases matching TRBD2. Germline trimming cut 4 bases from V and 0 bases from J; bases unmatched to any gene: 5. CDR1 and CDR2 from the germline V gene are SGHRS and YFSETQ. The CDR3 runs to 17 residues.

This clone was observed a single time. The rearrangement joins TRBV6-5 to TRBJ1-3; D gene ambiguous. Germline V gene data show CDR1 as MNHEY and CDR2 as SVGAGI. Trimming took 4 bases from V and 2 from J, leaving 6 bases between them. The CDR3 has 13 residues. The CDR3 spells CASSLQPGNTIYF. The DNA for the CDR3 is TGTGCCAGCAGTTTACAGCCTGGAAACACCATATATTTT.

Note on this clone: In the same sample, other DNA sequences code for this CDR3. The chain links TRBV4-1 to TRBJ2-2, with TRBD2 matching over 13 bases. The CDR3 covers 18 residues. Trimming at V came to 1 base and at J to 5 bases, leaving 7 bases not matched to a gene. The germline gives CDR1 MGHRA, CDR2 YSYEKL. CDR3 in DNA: TGCGCCAGCAGCCAAGGAGGACTAGCGGGAGTAGGGACCGGGGAGCTGTTTTTT. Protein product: CASSQGGLAGVGTGELFF.

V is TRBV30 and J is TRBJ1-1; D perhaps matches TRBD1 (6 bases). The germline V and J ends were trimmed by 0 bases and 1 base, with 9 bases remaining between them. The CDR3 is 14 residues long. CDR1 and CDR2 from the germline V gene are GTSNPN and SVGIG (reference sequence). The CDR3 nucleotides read TGTGCCTGGAGTGTACTACAGGGGAACACTGAAGCTTTCTTT. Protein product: CAWSVLQGNTEAFF. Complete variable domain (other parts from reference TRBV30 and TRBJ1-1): SQTIHQWPATLVQPVGSPLSLECTVEGTSNPNLYWYRQAAGRGLQLLFYSVGIGQISSEVPQNLSASRPQDRQFILSSKKLLLSDSGFYLCAWSVLQGNTEAFFGQGTRLTVV.

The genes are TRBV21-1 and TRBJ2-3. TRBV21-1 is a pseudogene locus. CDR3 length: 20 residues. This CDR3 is CASSKEGRQVGRPSTDTQYF. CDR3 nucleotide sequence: TGTGCCAGCAGCAAAGAGGGACGGCAAGTAGGCCGACCTAGCACAGATACGCAGTATTTT.

This CDR3 is CASAVHEQYF. The CDR3 DNA sequence: TGTGCCAGTGCCGTCCACGAGCAGTACTTC. This chain links TRBV27 with TRBJ2-7; D gene ambiguous. The CDR3 length is 10 residues. Trimming removed 9 bases from V and 5 bases from J, with 8 bases in between. Per germline, CDR1 MNHEY and CDR2 SMNVEV (reference sequence).

In nucleotides, the CDR3 is TGTGCCAGCAGGGGGCGGAGGGATAGCGGGAGGGCTAACTACAATGAGCAGTTCTTC. Amino acids: CASRGRRDSGRANYNEQFF. V usage is TRBV2 and J usage is TRBJ2-1; 11 positions match TRBD2. Trimming took 6 bases from V and 3 from J; bases not matched to a gene: 16. This CDR3 contains 19 residues. In germline, CDR1 is SNHLY, CDR2 FYNNEI.

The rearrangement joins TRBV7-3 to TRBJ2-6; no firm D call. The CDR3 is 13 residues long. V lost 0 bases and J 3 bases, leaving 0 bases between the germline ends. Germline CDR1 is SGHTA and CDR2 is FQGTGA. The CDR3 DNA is TGTGCCAGCAGCTTAACTGGGGCCAACGTCCTGACTTTC. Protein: CASSLTGANVLTF.

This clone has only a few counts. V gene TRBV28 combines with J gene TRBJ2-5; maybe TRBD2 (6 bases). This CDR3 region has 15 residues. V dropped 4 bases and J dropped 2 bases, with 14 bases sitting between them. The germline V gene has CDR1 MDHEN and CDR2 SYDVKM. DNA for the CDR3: TGTGCCAGCAGTTCTGCGGGGCTAGCTCAAGAGACCCAGTACTTC. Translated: CASSSAGLAQETQYF.

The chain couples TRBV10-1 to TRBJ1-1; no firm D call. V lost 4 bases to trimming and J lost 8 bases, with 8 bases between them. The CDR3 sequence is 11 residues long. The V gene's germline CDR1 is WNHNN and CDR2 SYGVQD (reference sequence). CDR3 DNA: TGCGCCAGCAGTGCCCCCAGGGAAGCTTTCTTT. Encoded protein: CASSAPREAFF.

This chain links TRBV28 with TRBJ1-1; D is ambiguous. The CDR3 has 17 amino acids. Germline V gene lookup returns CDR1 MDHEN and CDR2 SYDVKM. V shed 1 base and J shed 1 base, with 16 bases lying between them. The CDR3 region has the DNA TGTGCCAGCAGTTTATCGGTTGGCGTCAGGAGGAACACTGAAGCTTTCTTT. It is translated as CASSLSVGVRRNTEAFF. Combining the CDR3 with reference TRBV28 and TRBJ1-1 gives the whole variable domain DVKVTQSSRYLVKRTGEKVFLECVQDMDHENMFWYRQDPGLGLRLIYFSYDVKMKEKGDIPEGYSVSREKKERFSLILESASTNQTSMYLCASSLSVGVRRNTEAFFGQGTRLTVV.

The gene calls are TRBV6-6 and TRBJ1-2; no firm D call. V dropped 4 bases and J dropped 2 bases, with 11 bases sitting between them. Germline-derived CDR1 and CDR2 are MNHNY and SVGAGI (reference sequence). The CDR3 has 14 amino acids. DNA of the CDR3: TGTGCCAGCAGTTCGAGGACGGAGAACTATGGCTACACCTTC. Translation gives CASSSRTENYGYTF.

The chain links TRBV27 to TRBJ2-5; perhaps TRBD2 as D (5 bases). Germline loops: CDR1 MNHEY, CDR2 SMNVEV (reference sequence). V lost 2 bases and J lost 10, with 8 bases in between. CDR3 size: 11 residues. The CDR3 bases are TGTGCCAGCAGTTTAGGCCGGGACCAGTACTTC. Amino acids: CASSLGRDQYF.

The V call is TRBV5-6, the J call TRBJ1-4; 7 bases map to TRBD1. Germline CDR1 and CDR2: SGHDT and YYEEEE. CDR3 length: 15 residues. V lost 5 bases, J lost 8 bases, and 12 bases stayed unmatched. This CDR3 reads CASRSNFLGGEKLFF. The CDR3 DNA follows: TGTGCCAGCAGATCGAATTTTCTAGGGGGCGAAAAACTGTTTTTT.

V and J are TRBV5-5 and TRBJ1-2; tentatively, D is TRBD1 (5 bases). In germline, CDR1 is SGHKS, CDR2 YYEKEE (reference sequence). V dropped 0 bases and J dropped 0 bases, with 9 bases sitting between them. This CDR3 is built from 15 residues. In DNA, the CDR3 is TGTGCCAGCAGCTTGGAAAGGGGAGCTAACTATGGCTACACCTTC. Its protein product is CASSLERGANYGYTF.

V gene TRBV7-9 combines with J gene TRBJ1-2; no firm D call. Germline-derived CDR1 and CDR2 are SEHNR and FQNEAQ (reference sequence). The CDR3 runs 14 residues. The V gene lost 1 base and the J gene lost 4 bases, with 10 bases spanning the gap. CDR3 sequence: CASSLEMESYGYTF. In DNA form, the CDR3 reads TGTGCCAGCAGCTTAGAGATGGAGTCCTATGGCTACACCTTC.

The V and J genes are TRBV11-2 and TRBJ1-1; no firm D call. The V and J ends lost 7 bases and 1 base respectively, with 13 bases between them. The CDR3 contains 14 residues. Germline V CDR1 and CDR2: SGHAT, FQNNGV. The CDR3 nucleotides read TGTGCCAGCACGGGAGTATTCGAGAACACTGAAGCTTTCTTT. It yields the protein CASTGVFENTEAFF.

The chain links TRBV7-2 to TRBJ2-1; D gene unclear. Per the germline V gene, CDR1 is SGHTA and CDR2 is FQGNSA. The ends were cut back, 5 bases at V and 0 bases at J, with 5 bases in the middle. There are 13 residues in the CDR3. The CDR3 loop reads CASSPGSYNEQFF. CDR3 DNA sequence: TGTGCCAGCAGCCCGGGCTCCTACAATGAGCAGTTCTTC.

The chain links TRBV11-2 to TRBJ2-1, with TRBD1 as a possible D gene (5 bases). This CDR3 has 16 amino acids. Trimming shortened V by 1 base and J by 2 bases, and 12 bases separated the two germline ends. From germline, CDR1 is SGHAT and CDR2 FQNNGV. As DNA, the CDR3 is TGTGCCAGCAGCTTAGTAGGCACAGGTCCCTACAATGAGCAGTTCTTC. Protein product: CASSLVGTGPYNEQFF.